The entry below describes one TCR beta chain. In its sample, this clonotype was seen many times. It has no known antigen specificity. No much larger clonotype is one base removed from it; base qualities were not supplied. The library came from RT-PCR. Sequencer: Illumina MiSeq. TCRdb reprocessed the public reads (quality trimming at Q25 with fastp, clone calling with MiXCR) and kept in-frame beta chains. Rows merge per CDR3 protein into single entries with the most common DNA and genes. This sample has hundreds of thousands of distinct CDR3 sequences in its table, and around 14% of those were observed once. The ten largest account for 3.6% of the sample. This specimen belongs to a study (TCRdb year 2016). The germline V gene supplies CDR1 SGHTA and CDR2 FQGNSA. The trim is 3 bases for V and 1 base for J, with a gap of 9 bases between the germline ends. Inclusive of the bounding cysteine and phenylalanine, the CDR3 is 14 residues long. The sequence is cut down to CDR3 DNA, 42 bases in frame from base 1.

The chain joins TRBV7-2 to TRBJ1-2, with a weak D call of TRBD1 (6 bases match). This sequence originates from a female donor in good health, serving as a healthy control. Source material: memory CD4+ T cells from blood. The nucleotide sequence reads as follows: TGTGCCAGCAGCTTGAACAGGGATAACTATGGCTACACCTTC. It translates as CASSLNRDNYGYTF.